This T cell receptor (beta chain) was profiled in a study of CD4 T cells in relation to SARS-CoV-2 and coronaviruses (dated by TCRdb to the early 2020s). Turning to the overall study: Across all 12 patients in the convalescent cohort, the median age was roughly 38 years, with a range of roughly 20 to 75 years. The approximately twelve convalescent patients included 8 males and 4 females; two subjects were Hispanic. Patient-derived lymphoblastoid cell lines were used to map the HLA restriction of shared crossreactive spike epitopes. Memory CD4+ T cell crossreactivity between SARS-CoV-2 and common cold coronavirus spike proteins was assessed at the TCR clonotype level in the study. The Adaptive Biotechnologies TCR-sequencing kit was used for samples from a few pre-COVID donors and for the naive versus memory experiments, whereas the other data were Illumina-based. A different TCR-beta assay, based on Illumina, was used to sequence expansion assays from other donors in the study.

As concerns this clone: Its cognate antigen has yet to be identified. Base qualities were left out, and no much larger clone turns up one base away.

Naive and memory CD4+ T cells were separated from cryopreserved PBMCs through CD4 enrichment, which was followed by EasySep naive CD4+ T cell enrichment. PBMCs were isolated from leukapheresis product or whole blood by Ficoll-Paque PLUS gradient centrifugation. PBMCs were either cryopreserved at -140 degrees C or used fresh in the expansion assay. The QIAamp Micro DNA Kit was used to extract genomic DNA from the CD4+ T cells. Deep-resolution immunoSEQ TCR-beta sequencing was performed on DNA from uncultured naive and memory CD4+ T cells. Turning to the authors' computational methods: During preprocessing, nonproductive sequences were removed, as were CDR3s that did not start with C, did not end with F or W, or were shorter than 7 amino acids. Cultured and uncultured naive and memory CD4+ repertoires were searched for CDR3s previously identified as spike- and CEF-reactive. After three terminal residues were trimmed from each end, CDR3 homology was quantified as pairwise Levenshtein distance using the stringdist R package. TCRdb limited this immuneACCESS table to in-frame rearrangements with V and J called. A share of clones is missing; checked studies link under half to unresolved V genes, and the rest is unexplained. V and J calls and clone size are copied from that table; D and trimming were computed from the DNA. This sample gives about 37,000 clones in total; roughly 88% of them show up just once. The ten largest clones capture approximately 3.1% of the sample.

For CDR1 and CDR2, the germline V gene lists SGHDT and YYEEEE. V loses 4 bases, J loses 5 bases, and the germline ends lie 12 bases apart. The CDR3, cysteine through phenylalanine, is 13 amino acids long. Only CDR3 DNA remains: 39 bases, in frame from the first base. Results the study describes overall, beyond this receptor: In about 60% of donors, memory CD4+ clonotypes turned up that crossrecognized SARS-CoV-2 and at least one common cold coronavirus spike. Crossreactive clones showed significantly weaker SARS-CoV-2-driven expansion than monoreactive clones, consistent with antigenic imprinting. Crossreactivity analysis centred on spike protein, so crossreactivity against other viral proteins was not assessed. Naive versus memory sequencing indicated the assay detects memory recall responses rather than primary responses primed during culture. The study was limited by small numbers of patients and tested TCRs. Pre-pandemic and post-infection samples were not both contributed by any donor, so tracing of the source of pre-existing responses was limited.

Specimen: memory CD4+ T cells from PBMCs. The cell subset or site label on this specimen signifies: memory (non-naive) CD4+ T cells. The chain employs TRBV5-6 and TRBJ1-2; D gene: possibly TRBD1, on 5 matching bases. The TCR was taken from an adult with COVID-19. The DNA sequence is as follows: TGTGCCAGCAGCCAAGGGACTGGGTATGGCTACACCTTC. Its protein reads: CASSQGTGYGYTF.